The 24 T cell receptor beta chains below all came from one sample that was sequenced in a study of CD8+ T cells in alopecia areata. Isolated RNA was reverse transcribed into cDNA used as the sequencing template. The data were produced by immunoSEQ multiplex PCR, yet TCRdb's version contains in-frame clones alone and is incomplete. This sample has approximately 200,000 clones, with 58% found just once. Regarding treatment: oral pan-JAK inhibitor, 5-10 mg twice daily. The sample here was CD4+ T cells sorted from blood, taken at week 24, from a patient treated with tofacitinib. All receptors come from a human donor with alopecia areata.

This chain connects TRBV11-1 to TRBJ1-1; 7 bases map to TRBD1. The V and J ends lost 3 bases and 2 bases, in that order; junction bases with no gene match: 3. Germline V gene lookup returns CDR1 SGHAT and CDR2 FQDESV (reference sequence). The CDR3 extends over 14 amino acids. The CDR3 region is CASSFGTENTEAFF. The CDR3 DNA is TGTGCCAGCAGCTTTGGGACAGAAAACACTGAAGCTTTCTTT. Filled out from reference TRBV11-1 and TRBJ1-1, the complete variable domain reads EAEVAQSPRYKITEKSQAVAFWCDPISGHATLYWYRQILGQGPELLVQFQDESVVDDSQLPKDRFSAERLKGVDSTLKIQPAELGDSAMYLCASSFGTENTEAFFGQGTRLTVV.

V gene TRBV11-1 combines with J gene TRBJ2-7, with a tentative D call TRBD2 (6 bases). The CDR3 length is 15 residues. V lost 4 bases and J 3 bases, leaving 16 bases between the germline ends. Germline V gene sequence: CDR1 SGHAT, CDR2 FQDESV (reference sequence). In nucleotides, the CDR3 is TGTGCCAGCAGCTCCATTGGGGCGGGATACTACGAGCAGTACTTC. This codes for CASSSIGAGYYEQYF.

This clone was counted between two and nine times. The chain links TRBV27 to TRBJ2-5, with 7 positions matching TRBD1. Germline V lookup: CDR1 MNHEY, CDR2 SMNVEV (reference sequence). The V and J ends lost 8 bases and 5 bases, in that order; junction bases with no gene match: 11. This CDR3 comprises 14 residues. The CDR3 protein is CASAPDREGETQYF. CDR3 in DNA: TGTGCCAGCGCCCCCGACAGGGAAGGGGAGACCCAGTACTTC.

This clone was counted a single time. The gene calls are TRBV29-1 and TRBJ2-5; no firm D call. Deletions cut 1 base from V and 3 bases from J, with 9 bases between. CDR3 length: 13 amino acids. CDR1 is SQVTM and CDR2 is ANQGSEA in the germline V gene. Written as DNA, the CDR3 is TGCAGCGTTGAAGTCCTTATAGAAGAGACCCAGTACTTC. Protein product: CSVEVLIEETQYF.

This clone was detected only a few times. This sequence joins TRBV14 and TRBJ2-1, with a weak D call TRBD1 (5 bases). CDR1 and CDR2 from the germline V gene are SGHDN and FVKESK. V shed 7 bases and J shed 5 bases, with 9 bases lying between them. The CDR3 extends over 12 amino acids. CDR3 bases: TGTGCCAGCACAGGGTTCAACAATGAGCAGTTCTTC. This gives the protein CASTGFNNEQFF.

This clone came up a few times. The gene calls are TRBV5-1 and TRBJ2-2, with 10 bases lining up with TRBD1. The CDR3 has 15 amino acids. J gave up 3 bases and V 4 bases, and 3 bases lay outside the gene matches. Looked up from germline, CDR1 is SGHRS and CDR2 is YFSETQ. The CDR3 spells CASSLGTGDTGELFF. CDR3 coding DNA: TGCGCCAGCAGCCTGGGGACAGGGGACACCGGGGAGCTGTTTTTT.

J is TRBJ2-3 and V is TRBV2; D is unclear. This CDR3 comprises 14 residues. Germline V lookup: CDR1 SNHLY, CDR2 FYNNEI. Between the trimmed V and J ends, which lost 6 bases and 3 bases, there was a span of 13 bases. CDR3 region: CASRVGSKTDTQYF. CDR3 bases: TGTGCCAGCAGGGTGGGCTCGAAAACAGATACGCAGTATTTT.

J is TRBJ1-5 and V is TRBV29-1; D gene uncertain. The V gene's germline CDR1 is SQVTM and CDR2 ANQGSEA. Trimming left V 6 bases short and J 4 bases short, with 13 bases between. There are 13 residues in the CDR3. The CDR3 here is CSVAAGVNQPQHF. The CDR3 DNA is TGCAGCGTCGCCGCTGGGGTAAATCAGCCCCAGCATTTT.

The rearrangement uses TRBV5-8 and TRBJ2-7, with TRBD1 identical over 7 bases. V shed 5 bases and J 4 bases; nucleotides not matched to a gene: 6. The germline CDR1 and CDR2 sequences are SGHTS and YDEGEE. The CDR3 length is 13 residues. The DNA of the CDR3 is TGTGCCAGCAGTATGAGACAGGGTTACGAGCAGTACTTC. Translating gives CASSMRQGYEQYF. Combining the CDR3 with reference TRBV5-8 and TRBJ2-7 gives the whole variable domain EAGVTQSPTHLIKTRGQQATLRCSPISGHTSVYWYQQALGLGLQFLLWYDEGEERNRGNFPPRFSGRQFPNYSSELNVNALELEDSALYLCASSMRQGYEQYFGPGTRLTVT.

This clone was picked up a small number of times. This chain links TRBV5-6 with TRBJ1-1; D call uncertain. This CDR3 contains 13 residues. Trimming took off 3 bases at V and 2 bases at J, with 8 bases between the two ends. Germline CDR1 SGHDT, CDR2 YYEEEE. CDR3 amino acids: CASSSRVNTEAFF. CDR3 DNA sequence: TGTGCCAGCAGCTCTCGGGTTAACACTGAAGCTTTCTTT.

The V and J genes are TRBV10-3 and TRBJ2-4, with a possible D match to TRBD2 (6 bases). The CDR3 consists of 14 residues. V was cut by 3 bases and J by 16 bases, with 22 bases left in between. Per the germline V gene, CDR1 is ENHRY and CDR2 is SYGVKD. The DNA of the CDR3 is TGTGCCATCAGTGATGATCGGGCGGGACTGGATTGCTACTTC. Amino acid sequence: CAISDDRAGLDCYF.

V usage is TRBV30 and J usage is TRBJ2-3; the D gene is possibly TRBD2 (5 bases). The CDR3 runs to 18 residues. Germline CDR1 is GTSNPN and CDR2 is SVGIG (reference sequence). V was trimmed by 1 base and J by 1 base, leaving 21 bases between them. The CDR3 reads CAWSAGRIVAYGTDTQYF. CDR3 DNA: TGTGCCTGGAGTGCCGGGCGAATCGTAGCGTACGGCACAGATACGCAGTATTTT.

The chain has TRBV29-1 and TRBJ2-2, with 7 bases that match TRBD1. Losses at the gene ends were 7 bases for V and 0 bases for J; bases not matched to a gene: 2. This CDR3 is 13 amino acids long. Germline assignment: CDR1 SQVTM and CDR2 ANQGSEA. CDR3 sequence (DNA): TGCAGCGCCGGGACAGCGAACACCGGGGAGCTGTTTTTT. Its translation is CSAGTANTGELFF.

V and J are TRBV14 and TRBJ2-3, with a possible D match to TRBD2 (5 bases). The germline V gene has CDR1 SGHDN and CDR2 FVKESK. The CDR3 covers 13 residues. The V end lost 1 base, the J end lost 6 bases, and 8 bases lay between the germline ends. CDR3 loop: CASSQGRPDTQYF. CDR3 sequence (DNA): TGTGCCAGCAGCCAAGGGAGGCCGGATACGCAGTATTTT.

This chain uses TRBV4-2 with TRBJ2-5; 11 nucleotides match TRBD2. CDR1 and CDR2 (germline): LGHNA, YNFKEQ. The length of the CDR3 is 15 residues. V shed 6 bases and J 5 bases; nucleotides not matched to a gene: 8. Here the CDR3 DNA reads TGTGCCAGCAGTCACAATAGCGGGGGGGATGAGACCCAGTACTTC. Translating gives CASSHNSGGDETQYF.

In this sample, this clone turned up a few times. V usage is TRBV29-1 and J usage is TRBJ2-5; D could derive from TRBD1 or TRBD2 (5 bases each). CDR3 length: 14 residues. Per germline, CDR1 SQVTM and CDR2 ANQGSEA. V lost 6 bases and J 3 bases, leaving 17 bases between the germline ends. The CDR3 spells CSVDLLGTEETQYF. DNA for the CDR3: TGCAGCGTGGACTTACTCGGGACCGAAGAGACCCAGTACTTC. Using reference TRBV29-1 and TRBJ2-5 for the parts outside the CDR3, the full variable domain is SAVISQKPSRDICQRGTSLTIQCQVDSQVTMMFWYRQQPGQSLTLIATANQGSEATYESGFVIDKFPISRPNLTFSTLTVSNMSPEDSSIYLCSVDLLGTEETQYFGPGTRLLVL.

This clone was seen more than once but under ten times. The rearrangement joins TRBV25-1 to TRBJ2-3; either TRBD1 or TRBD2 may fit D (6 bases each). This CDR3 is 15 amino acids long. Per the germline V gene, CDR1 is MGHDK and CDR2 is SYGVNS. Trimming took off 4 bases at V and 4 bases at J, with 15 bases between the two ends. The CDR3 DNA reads TGTGCCAGCAGTGCGGGGGCTAGTTACCCAGATACGCAGTATTTT. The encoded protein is CASSAGASYPDTQYF.

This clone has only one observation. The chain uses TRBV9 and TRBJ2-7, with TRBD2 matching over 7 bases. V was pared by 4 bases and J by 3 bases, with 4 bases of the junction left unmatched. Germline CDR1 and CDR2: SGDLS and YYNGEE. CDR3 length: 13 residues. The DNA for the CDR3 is TGTGCCAGCAGCCCTGGGGGGGACTACGAGCAGTACTTC. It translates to CASSPGGDYEQYF.

CDR3 amino acids: CASSQDRNIQYF. DNA of the CDR3: TGCGCCAGCAGCCAAGATCGAAACATTCAGTACTTC. The chain employs TRBV4-3 and TRBJ2-4; D remains ambiguous. Germline loops: CDR1 LGHNA, CDR2 YSLEER. V lost 0 bases to trimming and J lost 6 bases, with 3 bases between them. This CDR3 has 12 amino acids.

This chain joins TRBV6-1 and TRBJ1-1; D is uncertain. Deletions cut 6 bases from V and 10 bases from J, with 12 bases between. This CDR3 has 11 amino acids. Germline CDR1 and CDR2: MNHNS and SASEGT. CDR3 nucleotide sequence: TGTGCCAGCAGGGACGCAGTAGGAGCTTTCTTT. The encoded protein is CASRDAVGAFF.

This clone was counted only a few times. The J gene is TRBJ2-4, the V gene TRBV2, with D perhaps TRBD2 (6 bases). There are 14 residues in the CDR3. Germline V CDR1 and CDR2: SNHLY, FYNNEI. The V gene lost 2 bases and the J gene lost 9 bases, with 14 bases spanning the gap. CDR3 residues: CASSELGLGGIQYF. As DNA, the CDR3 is TGTGCCAGCAGTGAATTGGGATTGGGGGGCATTCAGTACTTC.

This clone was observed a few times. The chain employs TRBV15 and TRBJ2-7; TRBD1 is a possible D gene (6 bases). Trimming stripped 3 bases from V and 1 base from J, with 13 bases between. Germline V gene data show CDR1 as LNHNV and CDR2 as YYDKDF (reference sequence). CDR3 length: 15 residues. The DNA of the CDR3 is TGTGCCACCAGCAGGGACTTGGACAGATCCTACGAGCAGTACTTC. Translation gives CATSRDLDRSYEQYF.

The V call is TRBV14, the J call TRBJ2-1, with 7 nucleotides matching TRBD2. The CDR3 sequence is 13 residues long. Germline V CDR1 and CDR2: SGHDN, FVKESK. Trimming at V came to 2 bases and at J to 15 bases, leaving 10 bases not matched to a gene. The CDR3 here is CASSQFDLTSLFF. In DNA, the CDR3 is TGTGCCAGCAGCCAATTCGATCTGACTAGCCTGTTCTTC.

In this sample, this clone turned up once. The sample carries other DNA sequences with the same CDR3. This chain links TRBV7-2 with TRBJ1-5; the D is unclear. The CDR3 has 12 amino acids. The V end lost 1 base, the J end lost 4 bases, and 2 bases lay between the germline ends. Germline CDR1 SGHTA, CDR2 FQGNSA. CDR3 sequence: CASSLGNQPQHF. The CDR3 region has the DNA TGTGCCAGCAGCTTAGGGAATCAGCCCCAGCATTTT.